This passage covers 28 T cell receptor beta chains from one sample sequenced in a study of T cells in women clearing cervical HPV infection. TCRdb's copy holds only in-frame clones and misses some; the assay was immunoSEQ multiplex PCR. The repertoire table contains more than 45,000 clones. The source material was blood buffy coat. These receptors originate from a woman between 18 and 70 years old with a cervical HPV16 infection that either progressed to CIN3+ or cleared (not recorded which).

Notes on this clone: Read coverage stops 3 residues before the CDR3 terminus; the germline J gene supplies the remainder. The chain joins TRBV2 to TRBJ2-7; 8 nucleotides agree with TRBD1. This CDR3 is built from 14 residues. The germline V gene has CDR1 SNHLY and CDR2 FYNNEI. V shed 4 bases and J 2 bases; nucleotides not matched to a gene: 4. CDR3 in amino acids: CASSGRDRPYEQYF. Incomplete CDR3 DNA: TGTGCCAGCAGTGGCCGGGACAGGCCCTACGAG.

With regard to this clone: Read data end 3 residues before the CDR3 end; the end is taken from the germline J gene. The chain joins TRBV14 to TRBJ2-7, with 12 bases matching TRBD2. Unmatched junction bases numbered 9, after V lost 1 base and J lost 5 bases. Germline loops: CDR1 SGHDN, CDR2 FVKESK. The CDR3 contains 17 residues. CDR3 amino acids: CASSQGPSGGAPHEQYF. CDR3 DNA (partial): TGTGCCAGCAGCCAAGGGCCTAGCGGGGGGGCTCCCCACGAG.

A word on this clone: The sequenced fragment ends 3 residues before the CDR3 boundary, so the rest is inferred from the germline J gene. The gene calls are TRBV7-2 and TRBJ2-7, with unresolved D. V was trimmed by 2 bases and J by 3 bases, leaving 8 bases between them. The CDR3 has 13 residues. Germline values: CDR1 SGHTA, CDR2 FQGNSA. CDR3 bases read: TGTGCCAGCAGCTTAAAGGTAATCTACGAG. Its translation is CASSLKVIYE. The entire CDR3 is CASSLKVIYEQYF.

To note about this clone: The CDR3 end lies 3 residues beyond the end of the read and is filled in from the germline J gene. The chain is built from TRBV9 and TRBJ2-3; possible D gene TRBD1, 5 bases. Trimming stripped 8 bases from V and 4 bases from J, with 17 bases between. Germline V gene lookup returns CDR1 SGDLS and CDR2 YYNGEE. The CDR3 is made up of 14 amino acids. The sequenced part of the CDR3 DNA is TGTGCCAGTGGGGCGGTAAGTCCAGCAGATACG. Amino acid sequence: CASGAVSPADT. The full CDR3 sequence reads CASGAVSPADTQYF.

The CDR3: CASSLFQGINEKLFF. The sequenced part of the CDR3 DNA is TGTGCCAGCAGCTTGTTCCAGGGGATTAATGAAAAA. The chain employs TRBV5-4 and TRBJ1-4; D possibly corresponds to TRBD1 (6 bases). Read coverage stops 3 residues before the CDR3 terminus; the germline J gene supplies the remainder. The CDR3 has 15 residues. CDR1 SGHNT and CDR2 YYREEE come from the germline V gene (reference sequence). V was clipped by 1 base and J by 4 bases, with 11 bases between them.

Regarding this clone: Read data end 3 residues before the CDR3 end; the end is taken from the germline J gene. The V call is TRBV9, the J call TRBJ1-6; 10 nucleotides line up with TRBD1. CDR1 is SGDLS and CDR2 is YYNGEE in the germline V gene. The junction had 7 bases not matched to a gene; V was cut back by 3 bases and J by 1 base. CDR3 length: 18 residues. Incomplete CDR3 DNA: TGTGCCAGCAGCGCGGGGACAGGGGACGGGTCCTATAATTCACCC. This translates into CASSAGTGDGSYNSP. The whole CDR3 protein reads CASSAGTGDGSYNSPLHF.

On this clone itself: The read terminates 3 residues ahead of where the CDR3 ends, so the germline J gene completes it. The chain carries TRBV19 and TRBJ2-5; 11 bases match TRBD2. With 7 bases clipped from V and 7 bases from J, the junction kept 8 bases outside the gene matches. The CDR3 is 14 residues long. Germline V gene lookup returns CDR1 LNHDA and CDR2 SQIVND (reference sequence). CDR3 DNA, as far as it was read: TGTGCCAGTACCCTCACCGGGACTAGCGGGACC. It encodes CASTLTGTSGT. The CDR3 as a whole reads CASTLTGTSGTQYF.

Details on this clone: The CDR3 extends 3 residues past the end of the read, so its final part is completed from the germline J gene. The V call is TRBV29-1, the J call TRBJ1-2; D unresolved. This CDR3 contains 12 residues. Trimming pared 4 bases from V and 2 bases from J, leaving 8 bases between. The germline V gene has CDR1 SQVTM and CDR2 ANQGSEA. The chain's CDR3 is CSVGSKNYGYTF. CDR3 DNA (partial): TGCAGCGTTGGTAGCAAGAACTATGGC.

As for this clone: The read stops 3 residues short of the end of the CDR3; the missing end is completed from the germline J gene. This chain connects TRBV29-1 to TRBJ2-7, with TRBD1 identical over 8 bases. Germline V gene data show CDR1 as SQVTM and CDR2 as ANQGSEA. This CDR3 spans 12 amino acids. J gave up 6 bases and V 6 bases, and 7 bases lay outside the gene matches. This chain's CDR3 is CSVAQGAGEQYF. Incomplete CDR3 DNA: TGCAGCGTAGCTCAGGGGGCTGGCGAG.

Note on this clone: The read ends 3 residues early relative to the CDR3; the germline J gene fills the gap. The chain combines TRBV18 with TRBJ2-7; D not certain. Germline CDR1 is KGHSH and CDR2 is LQKENI. V gave up 3 bases and J gave up 6 bases, with 9 bases separating them. This CDR3 has 12 residues. The chain's CDR3 is CASSPGQIEQYF. CDR3 DNA, as far as it was read: TGTGCCAGCTCACCTGGGCAAATCGAG.

To note about this clone: The read stops 3 residues short of the end of the CDR3; the missing end is completed from the germline J gene. This chain links TRBV29-1 with TRBJ1-2, with a weak D call TRBD1 (6 bases). V was pared by 1 base and J by 0 bases, with 9 bases between. Germline V gene data show CDR1 as SQVTM and CDR2 as ANQGSEA. The CDR3 extends over 14 amino acids. Partial CDR3 DNA: TGCAGCGTTGAAGTTAGGACAGCTAACTATGGC. Its translation: CSVEVRTANYG. The entire CDR3 is CSVEVRTANYGYTF.

A word on this clone: The read stops 3 residues short of the end of the CDR3; the missing end is completed from the germline J gene. The chain couples TRBV4-1 to TRBJ2-7; a weak D match, TRBD1 (6 bases). Trimming cost V 1 base and J 0 bases, with 10 bases left between them. The CDR3 sequence is 15 residues long. CDR1 and CDR2 (germline): MGHRA, YSYEKL. The CDR3 bases that were read are TGCGCCAGCAGCCAAGGACAGGTGCGCTCCTACGAG. Encoded protein: CASSQGQVRSYE. The entire CDR3 is CASSQGQVRSYEQYF.

As to this clone: Sequencing ends 3 residues short of the CDR3 end; the germline J gene provides the rest. The chain is built from TRBV30 and TRBJ2-3, with TRBD1 matching 9 bases. V was pared by 6 bases and J by 2 bases, with 3 bases of the junction left unmatched. Per germline, CDR1 GTSNPN and CDR2 SVGIG (reference sequence). This CDR3 has 13 amino acids. The CDR3 sequence: CACNRGLTDTQYF. CDR3 DNA (partial): TGTGCCTGCAACAGGGGGCTCACAGATACG.

As regards this clone: The observed sequence ends 3 residues before the CDR3 terminus, with the missing tail filled in from the germline J gene. The chain is built from TRBV10-2 and TRBJ1-3, with 7 bases identical to TRBD1. This CDR3 comprises 17 residues. Germline lookup yields CDR1 WSHSY and CDR2 SAAADI. CDR3 bases read: TGCGCCAGCAGTGAGTCGACAGGGTCTGCAAATTTCGCCCCC. As protein: CASSESTGSANFAP. The full CDR3 reads CASSESTGSANFAPIYF.

In regard to this clone: The read halts 3 residues ahead of the CDR3 end, with the missing end drawn from the germline J gene. The chain uses TRBV19 and TRBJ1-2, with 11 bases identical to TRBD1. This CDR3 has 16 residues. Trimming cost V 7 bases and J 0 bases; bases outside gene matches: 7. Germline CDR1 is LNHDA and CDR2 is SQIVND (reference sequence). The CDR3 sequence: CASTAGQGAANYGYTF. The DNA read from the CDR3 is TGTGCCAGTACCGCCGGACAGGGGGCTGCTAACTATGGC. The entire variable domain, with the rest obtained from reference TRBV19 and TRBJ1-2, is as follows: DGGITQSPKYLFRKEGQNVTLSCEQNLNHDAMYWYRQDPGQGLRLIYYSQIVNDFQKGDIAEGYSVSREKKESFPLTVTSAQKNPTAFYLCASTAGQGAANYGYTFGSGTRLTVV.

Concerning this clone itself: The CDR3 is cut off 3 residues early in the read; its end comes from the germline J gene. The chain uses TRBV19 and TRBJ1-5; a weak D match, TRBD1 (5 bases). CDR3 length equals 17 residues. Germline V CDR1 and CDR2: LNHDA, SQIVND (reference sequence). Trimming removed 5 bases from V and 0 bases from J, with 17 bases in between. The part of the CDR3 DNA that was read is TGTGCCAGTAGTCTTTTTGAACAGGCTTATAGCAATCAGCCC. Translation: CASSLFEQAYSNQP. The full CDR3 protein reads CASSLFEQAYSNQPQHF.

In the case of this clone: The read finishes 3 residues shy of the CDR3 end, and the germline J gene is used to complete it. The chain uses TRBV7-6 and TRBJ2-3; unclear D gene. The CDR3 consists of 14 residues. V lost 5 bases, J lost 1 base, and 10 bases lay in between. Germline CDR1 SGHVS, CDR2 FNYEAQ. The part of the CDR3 DNA that was read is TGTGCCAGCAGCCCCCACCAGGGCACAGATACG. This translates into CASSPHQGTDT. The full CDR3 protein is CASSPHQGTDTQYF. Full variable domain (outside the CDR3, taken from reference TRBV7-6 and TRBJ2-3): GAGVSQSPRYKVTKRGQDVALRCDPISGHVSLYWYRQALGQGPEFLTYFNYEAQQDKSGLPNDRFSAERPEGSISTLTIQRTEQRDSAMYRCASSPHQGTDTQYFGPGTRLTVL.

As to this clone: The read is 3 residues too short to cover the CDR3 end, so that end is filled in from the germline J gene. The rearrangement uses TRBV20-1 and TRBJ2-2, with TRBD1 identical over 8 bases. The CDR3 runs to 13 residues. V lost 2 bases and J lost 7; bases outside the gene matches: 3. Germline V lookup: CDR1 DFQATT, CDR2 SNEGSKA (reference sequence). CDR3 amino acids: CSARWTGIGELFF. CDR3 DNA (partial): TGCAGTGCTAGATGGACAGGGATCGGGGAG.

In regard to this clone: The read falls 3 residues short of the CDR3 end, and the missing part is taken from the germline J gene. The rearrangement joins TRBV20-1 to TRBJ1-2, with D perhaps TRBD1 (5 bases). CDR1 and CDR2 (germline): DFQATT, SNEGSKA (reference sequence). The V end lost 5 bases, the J end lost 5 bases, and 15 bases lay between the germline ends. The CDR3 consists of 13 residues. The covered CDR3 bases are TGCAGTGCTTCCGAGGGGCGTGGGTATGGC. This codes for CSASEGRGYG. The full CDR3 sequence reads CSASEGRGYGYTF.

In regard to this clone: The read is 3 residues too short to cover the CDR3 end, so that end is filled in from the germline J gene. The chain employs TRBV10-3 and TRBJ2-5, with D possibly being TRBD2 (6 bases). CDR1 and CDR2 (germline): ENHRY, SYGVKD. The V end was cut by 2 bases, the J end by 5 bases, with 9 bases between. This CDR3 has 13 amino acids. The sequenced CDR3 bases are TGTGCCATCAGTGAGGCAGGGAGGGAGACC. Translating gives CAISEAGRET. In full, the CDR3 reads CAISEAGRETQYF.

As regards this clone: The CDR3 end falls 3 residues outside the read, so it is completed with the germline J gene. The chain combines TRBV6-1 with TRBJ1-1, with D hard to call. The CDR3 is 16 residues long. Germline V gives CDR1 MNHNS, CDR2 SASEGT. The V gene lost 2 bases and the J gene lost 0 bases, with 13 bases spanning the gap. The part of the CDR3 DNA that was read is TGTGCCAGCAGTGAATCCCACGTTAGCATGAACACTGAA. It translates to CASSESHVSMNTE. The full CDR3 protein reads CASSESHVSMNTEAFF.

About this clone: From the germline J gene comes the end of the CDR3, since the read stops 3 residues before it. This chain connects TRBV20-1 to TRBJ1-1; 8 nucleotides align to TRBD1. CDR3 length equals 15 residues. With V trimmed by 5 bases and J by 1 base, 9 bases remained unmatched. Germline CDR1 reads DFQATT; CDR2 reads SNEGSKA (reference sequence). CDR3 DNA, as far as it was read: TGCAGTGCTGACCCCTCGGACAGGGCGAACACTGAA. Its translation: CSADPSDRANTE. The CDR3, in full, reads CSADPSDRANTEAFF.

Remarks on this clone: The DNA ends 3 residues before the CDR3 does, and the rest of the CDR3 is filled in from the germline J gene. The chain is built from TRBV7-9 and TRBJ1-1; tentative D call: TRBD1 (6 bases). V shed 6 bases and J shed 1 base, with 9 bases lying between them. The CDR3 runs 13 residues. The germline CDR1 and CDR2 sequences are SEHNR and FQNEAQ (reference sequence). CDR3 DNA (partial): TGTGCCAGCAGTCGGGGACAGAACACTGAA. It yields the protein CASSRGQNTE. The entire CDR3 protein reads CASSRGQNTEAFF.

In regard to this clone: The CDR3 is cut off 3 residues early in the read; its end comes from the germline J gene. The J gene is TRBJ1-2, the V gene TRBV20-1; unclear D gene. The germline gives CDR1 DFQATT, CDR2 SNEGSKA (reference sequence). The CDR3 length is 12 residues. V shed 2 bases and J shed 5 bases, with 9 bases lying between them. The CDR3 here is CSARTGGYGYTF. The CDR3 bases that were read are TGCAGTGCTAGAACTGGCGGGTATGGC.

A remark on this clone: The DNA ends 3 residues before the CDR3 does, and the rest of the CDR3 is filled in from the germline J gene. The chain employs TRBV7-9 and TRBJ1-1; D possibly corresponds to TRBD1 (5 bases). Germline V gene data show CDR1 as SEHNR and CDR2 as FQNEAQ (reference sequence). V shed 6 bases and J shed 3 bases, with 14 bases lying between them. The CDR3 has 14 residues. The CDR3 here is CASRPRGADTEAFF. CDR3 DNA, as far as it was read: TGTGCCAGCAGGCCCAGAGGGGCGGACACTGAA. The entire variable domain, with the rest obtained from reference TRBV7-9 and TRBJ1-1, is as follows: DTGVSQNPRHKITKRGQNVTFRCDPISEHNRLYWYRQTLGQGPEFLTYFQNEAQLEKSRLLSDRFSAERPKGSFSTLEIQRTEQGDSAMYLCASRPRGADTEAFFGQGTRLTVV.

With regard to this clone: The read ends 3 residues early relative to the CDR3; the germline J gene fills the gap. This chain links TRBV7-6 with TRBJ2-1; 7 positions match TRBD1. The junction had 5 bases not matched to a gene; V was cut back by 3 bases and J by 9 bases. The germline gives CDR1 SGHVS, CDR2 FNYEAQ. The CDR3 has 13 amino acids. The CDR3 DNA, read in part, is TGTGCCAGCAGCTTCCTACGGGACAGTGAG. This codes for CASSFLRDSE. From start to end, the CDR3 is CASSFLRDSEQFF. The full variable domain, its missing parts supplied by reference TRBV7-6 and TRBJ2-1, is GAGVSQSPRYKVTKRGQDVALRCDPISGHVSLYWYRQALGQGPEFLTYFNYEAQQDKSGLPNDRFSAERPEGSISTLTIQRTEQRDSAMYRCASSFLRDSEQFFGPGTRLTVL.

As regards this clone: Read sequence stops 3 residues before the CDR3 end, and the germline J gene provides the missing end. The chain is built from TRBV11-1 and TRBJ2-3, with TRBD2 as a possible D gene (6 bases). CDR3 size: 15 residues. Trimming took off 5 bases at V and 8 bases at J, with 20 bases between the two ends. Germline CDR1 SGHAT, CDR2 FQDESV (reference sequence). CDR3 DNA (partial): TGTGCCAGCAGCCCTACTGGACGGGGGAAGGGTACG. Translation: CASSPTGRGKGT. In full, the CDR3 reads CASSPTGRGKGTQYF.

Note on this clone: The CDR3 end lies 3 residues beyond the end of the read and is filled in from the germline J gene. The chain is built from TRBV20-1 and TRBJ2-1; TRBD1 agrees at 7 bases. With V trimmed by 5 bases and J by 0 bases, 4 bases remained unmatched. Germline-derived CDR1 and CDR2 are DFQATT and SNEGSKA (reference sequence). CDR3 length: 14 amino acids. The chain's CDR3 is CSALTGVSYNEQFF. Partial CDR3 DNA: TGCAGTGCTCTCACAGGGGTCTCCTACAATGAG.